This T cell receptor (beta chain) appears in the sequencing data of a study of blood T cell repertoires in COVID-19 (dated by TCRdb to the early 2020s). For the study in its entirety: The collaborator samples originated in the United States, Italy and Spain and spanned the acute and convalescent phases of COVID-19. Where available, HLA class I and class II types were obtained from metadata supplied by the sample provider rather than from assay-based typing. The prospective study material was composed of cDNA or gDNA derived from T cells, B-cell-depleted T cells, or PBMCs. A de-identified subject ID, COVID-19 status, age in years and sex were almost always included in the sample metadata. The dataset comprised deeply sampled blood TCRbeta repertoires from subjects exposed to, actively infected with, or recovered from COVID-19. The repertoires were released in a freely available public database meant as a resource for research on the immune response to SARS-CoV-2. Samples came from the ongoing ImmuneRACE study (first 160 participants) plus 1,254 subjects from 6 global collaborators. The full study reports these points: How much clinical and demographic metadata was included differed by source and by participant, and the metadata was provided uncurated.

The immunoSEQ Assay, a bias-controlled multiplex PCR, was used to amplify TCRbeta CDR3 regions from genomic DNA. The study's own analysis went as follows. Within the assay, amplification of reference gene primers was used to estimate how many nucleated cells each sample contained. To quantify the absolute abundance of each unique TCRbeta CDR3 rearrangement, sequence reads were collapsed and filtered. For each sample, productive Simpson clonality was calculated as the square root of Simpson's diversity index over productive rearrangements. TCRdb mirrors the immuneACCESS table, restricted to in-frame sequences. Some clones are absent from its copies; in checked studies, under half trace to an unresolved V gene, and the reason for the others is unknown. V and J calls and clone size are those listed in that table; D and trimming were worked out from the DNA. The sample contains 150,000 to 200,000 clones, just under 85% of them found a single time. The top ten clonotypes cover under 8.5% of the sample.

Samples from volunteer blood donors who had recovered from COVID-19 were contributed by a second Seattle source. The collaborating institutions used their own protocols to collect whole blood in K2EDTA tubes. For TCRbeta analysis, collaborators shipped samples in one of three forms: frozen whole blood, isolated PBMCs, or DNA extracted from either of those sample types. As for this clone: The antigen it binds to is not known. No base qualities exist here, and no much larger clone lies one base off it.

This receptor was taken from a man in his forties or fifties who had recovered from COVID-19. Sequencing input: peripheral blood.

Here is the DNA: TGTGCCAGCAGTCTCTCTCCTCCGGGACAGGGCTTCTACGAGCAGTACTTC. This gives the protein CASSLSPPGQGFYEQYF. The chain was built from TRBV28 and TRBJ2-7; the junction holds 9 bases that match TRBD1. Germline trimming amounts to 5 bases on V and 3 bases on J, with 14 as the count of junction bases outside the gene matches. Including cysteine and phenylalanine, the CDR3 has 17 amino acids. The kept DNA is CDR3 alone, 51 bases in frame from the first base. Taken from the germline V gene, the CDR1 and CDR2 loops are MDHEN and SYDVKM.